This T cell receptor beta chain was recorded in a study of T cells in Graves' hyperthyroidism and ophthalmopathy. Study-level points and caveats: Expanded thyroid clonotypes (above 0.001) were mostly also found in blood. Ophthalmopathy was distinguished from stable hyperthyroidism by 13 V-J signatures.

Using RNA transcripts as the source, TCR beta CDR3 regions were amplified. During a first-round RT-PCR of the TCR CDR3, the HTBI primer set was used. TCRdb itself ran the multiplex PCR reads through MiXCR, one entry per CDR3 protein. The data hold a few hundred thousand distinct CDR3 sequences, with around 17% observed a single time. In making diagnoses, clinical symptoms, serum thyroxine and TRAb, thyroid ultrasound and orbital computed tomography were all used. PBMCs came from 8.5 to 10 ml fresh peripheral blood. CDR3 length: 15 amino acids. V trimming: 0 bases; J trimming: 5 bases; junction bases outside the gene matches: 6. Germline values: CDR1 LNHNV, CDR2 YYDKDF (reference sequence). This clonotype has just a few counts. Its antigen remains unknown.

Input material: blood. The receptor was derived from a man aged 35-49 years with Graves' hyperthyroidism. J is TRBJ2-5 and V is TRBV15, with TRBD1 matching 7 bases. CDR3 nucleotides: TGTGCCACCAGCAGAGACTACGGCAGGGGGGAGACCCAGTACTTC. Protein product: CATSRDYGRGETQYF. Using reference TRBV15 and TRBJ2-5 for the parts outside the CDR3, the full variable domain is DAMVIQNPRYQVTQFGKPVTLSCSQTLNHNVMYWYQQKSSQAPKLLFHYYDKDFNNEADTPDNFQSRRPNTSFCFLDIRSPGLGDTAMYLCATSRDYGRGETQYFGPGTRLLVL.